A single sample gave rise to the 3 T cell receptor beta chains below, sequenced in a study of OX40 agonist ivuxolimab in advanced cancers. TCRdb's table, derived via immunoSEQ multiplex PCR, lists solely in-frame clones and lacks some. Here the sample spans roughly 49,000 clones, about three quarters being singletons. Sequences were derived from CD4+ or CD8+ T cells sorted from blood, sampled in a trial of the OX40 agonist ivuxolimab. The receptors were sampled from an adult with an advanced solid tumor such as melanoma, head and neck, liver or kidney cancer.

J is TRBJ1-2 and V is TRBV27, with 7 bases that match TRBD1. The ends lost 3 bases at V and 8 bases at J; junction bases unmatched: 9. Germline CDR1 MNHEY, CDR2 SMNVEV (reference sequence). This CDR3 is built from 14 residues. The CDR3 DNA follows: TGTGCCAGCAGTTTGACAGGGTTGGAGGGAGGCTACACCTTC. This sequence encodes CASSLTGLEGGYTF.

The CDR3 here is CASSITGTEAFF. The CDR3 region has the DNA TGTGCCAGTAGTATCACAGGGACTGAAGCTTTCTTT. The rearrangement uses TRBV19 and TRBJ1-1; weak D call: TRBD1 (6 bases). CDR1 and CDR2 from the germline V gene are LNHDA and SQIVND (reference sequence). The CDR3 runs 12 residues. V was pared by 3 bases and J by 5 bases, with 7 bases between. The full variable domain, its missing parts supplied by reference TRBV19 and TRBJ1-1, is DGGITQSPKYLFRKEGQNVTLSCEQNLNHDAMYWYRQDPGQGLRLIYYSQIVNDFQKGDIAEGYSVSREKKESFPLTVTSAQKNPTAFYLCASSITGTEAFFGQGTRLTVV.

This chain links TRBV29-1 with TRBJ1-1, with 10 bases that match TRBD1. The CDR3 loop spans 13 amino acids. Germline V gives CDR1 SQVTM, CDR2 ANQGSEA. With V trimmed by 4 bases and J by 3 bases, 2 bases remained unmatched. CDR3 DNA: TGCAGCGTTGGGACAGGGGGTGACACTGAAGCTTTCTTT. It encodes CSVGTGGDTEAFF.